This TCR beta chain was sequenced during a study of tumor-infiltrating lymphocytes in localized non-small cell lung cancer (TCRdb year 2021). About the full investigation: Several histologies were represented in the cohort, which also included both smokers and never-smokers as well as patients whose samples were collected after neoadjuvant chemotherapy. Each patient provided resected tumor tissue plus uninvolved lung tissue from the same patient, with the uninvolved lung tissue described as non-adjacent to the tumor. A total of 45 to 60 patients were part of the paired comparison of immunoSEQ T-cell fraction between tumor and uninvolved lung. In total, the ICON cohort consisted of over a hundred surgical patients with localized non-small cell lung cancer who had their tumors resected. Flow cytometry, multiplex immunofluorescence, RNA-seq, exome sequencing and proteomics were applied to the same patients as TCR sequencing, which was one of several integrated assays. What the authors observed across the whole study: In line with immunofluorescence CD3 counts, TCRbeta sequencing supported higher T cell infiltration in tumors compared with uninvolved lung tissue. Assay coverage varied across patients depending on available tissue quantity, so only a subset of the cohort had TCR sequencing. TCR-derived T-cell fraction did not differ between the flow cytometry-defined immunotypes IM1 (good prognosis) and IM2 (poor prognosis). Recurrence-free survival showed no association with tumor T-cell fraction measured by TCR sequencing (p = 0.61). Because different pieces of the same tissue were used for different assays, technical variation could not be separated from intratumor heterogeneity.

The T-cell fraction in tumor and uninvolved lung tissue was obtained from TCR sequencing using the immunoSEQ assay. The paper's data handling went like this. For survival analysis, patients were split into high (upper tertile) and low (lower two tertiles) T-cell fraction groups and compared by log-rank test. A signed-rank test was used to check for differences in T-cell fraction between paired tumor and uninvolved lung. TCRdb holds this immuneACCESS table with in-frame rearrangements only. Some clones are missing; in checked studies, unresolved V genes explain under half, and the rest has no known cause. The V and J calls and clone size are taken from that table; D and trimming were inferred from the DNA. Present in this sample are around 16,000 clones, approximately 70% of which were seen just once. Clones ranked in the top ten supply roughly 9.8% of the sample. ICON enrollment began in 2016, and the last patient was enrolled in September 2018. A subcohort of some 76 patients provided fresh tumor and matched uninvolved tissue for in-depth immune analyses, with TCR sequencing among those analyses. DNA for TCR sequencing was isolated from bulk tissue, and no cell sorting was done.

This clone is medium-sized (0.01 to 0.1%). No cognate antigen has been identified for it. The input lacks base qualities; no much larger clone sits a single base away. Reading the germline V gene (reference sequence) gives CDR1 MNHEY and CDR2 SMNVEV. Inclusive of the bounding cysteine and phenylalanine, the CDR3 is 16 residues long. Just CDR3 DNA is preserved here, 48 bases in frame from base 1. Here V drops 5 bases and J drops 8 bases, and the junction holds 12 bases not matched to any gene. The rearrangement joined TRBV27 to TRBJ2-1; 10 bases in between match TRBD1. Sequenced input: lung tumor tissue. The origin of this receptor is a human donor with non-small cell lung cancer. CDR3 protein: CASSPGTGVFGDEQFF. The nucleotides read TGTGCCAGCAGTCCCGGGACAGGGGTCTTTGGGGATGAGCAGTTCTTC.